This T cell receptor (beta chain) was sequenced in a study of T-cell reconstitution after alpha-beta-depleted transplantation in children. This clonotype was counted between two and nine times. Its antigen is still unknown. Broader study findings: Two months or so post-transplant, alpha-beta T cells reportedly derived from several hundred expanded graft clones. When one year had passed after transplant, most T-cell counts and diversity came from newly produced T cells.

Researchers prepared the TCRbeta library using unique molecular identifiers, the study reports. TCRdb called the PCR reads again in MiXCR, with one record for every CDR3 protein. The table lists 200,000 or so distinct CDR3 sequences, roughly 7.1% of them singletons. With 6 bases removed from V and 6 bases from J, the gap between germline ends came to 23 bases. The CDR3 is made up of 17 amino acids. Germline-derived CDR1 and CDR2 are MNHNS and SASEGT. The material was PBMCs, obtained before TCRalphabeta/CD19-depleted stem cell transplant. This chain joins TRBV6-1 and TRBJ2-2, with D possibly called TRBD1 or TRBD2 (6 bases each). The clonotype comes from a boy younger than 10 with acute lymphoblastic leukemia, due to receive a stem cell transplant. The CDR3 region is CASRTYGAGHIAGELFF. CDR3 DNA: TGTGCCAGCAGGACCTATGGGGCGGGACATATCGCCGGGGAGCTGTTTTTT.